The rows below give T cell receptor beta chains drawn from one sample of a study of shared clonotypes between healthy human individuals. Profiling relied on immunoSEQ multiplex PCR, and the TCRdb table lists in-frame clones only, not all of them. The sample holds 2,500,000 or so clones; roughly 93% are singletons and the top ten take about 0.38%. Sequencing was done on a sample of naive CD4+ T cells from PBMCs. The receptors stem from a man aged 18 to 30 in good health. Some clones in this sample may be carry-over from other donors' samples. Both conserved end residues are part of each CDR3. A D gene is named only where the DNA matches it firmly. Clone sizes are given selectively: once, few, many, or a class where the clone is expanded.

abundance	j_gene	v_gene	d_gene	CDR3nt	CDR3aa
.	TRBJ2-5	TRBV5-1	.	TGCGCCAGCAGCCCGAACTTAAGGCAATGGAGGAGCCAGTACTTC	CASSPNLRQWRSQYF
.	TRBJ2-7	TRBV18	TRBD1	TGTGCCAGCTCACCACGGACAGGAAGTTCCTACGAGCAGTACTTC	CASSPRTGSSYEQYF
once	TRBJ1-2	TRBV19	.	TGTGCCAGTAGTATTAGTGACCCTAACTATGGCTACACCTTC	CASSISDPNYGYTF
.	TRBJ2-5	TRBV12-5	.	TGTGCTAGTGGTTTGGTAGGACAAGAGACCCAGTACTTC	CASGLVGQETQYF
.	TRBJ1-2	TRBV28	TRBD1	TGTGCCAGCAGCCGTCTCCTACAGGGGCATGATGGCTACACCTTC	CASSRLLQGHDGYTF
.	TRBJ2-3	TRBV11-2	.	TGTGCCAGCAGCTTAGGTCTCCCCCGCACAGATACGCAGTATTTT	CASSLGLPRTDTQYF
.	TRBJ2-5	TRBV5-1	.	TGCGCCAGCAGCTTTGGGTTGCGGGGTCGAGAGACCCAGTACTTC	CASSFGLRGRETQYF
.	TRBJ1-1	TRBV6-5	.	TGTGCCAGCACCCAGCGAAGGTCGGACACTGAAGCTTTCTTT	CASTQRRSDTEAFF
.	TRBJ1-3	TRBV6-5	.	TGTGCCAGCAGTTATGGGGTCGGCTCTGGAAACACCATATATTTT	CASSYGVGSGNTIYF
.	TRBJ1-1	TRBV5-1	.	TGCGCCAGCACCCGCAGGGAGGGGGTGAACACTGAAGCTTTCTTT	CASTRREGVNTEAFF
few	TRBJ2-7	TRBV2	.	TGTGCCAGCAGTCTTGGGGTCGAGCAGTACTTC	CASSLGVEQYF
.	TRBJ1-2	TRBV19	.	TGTGCCAGTAGTATAGGGGCAGGGGATGGCTACACCTTC	CASSIGAGDGYTF
.	TRBJ2-6	TRBV27	.	TGTGCCAGCAGTGGAGGGGGTCCTGGGGCCAACGTCCTGACTTTC	CASSGGGPGANVLTF
.	TRBJ2-7	TRBV7-9	.	TGTGCCAGCAGCCCCGGCGGGTTGGGGTTCTCCTTCTCGCACGAGCAGTACTTC	CASSPGGLGFSFSHEQYF
.	TRBJ2-3	TRBV6-1	.	TGTGCCAGCAGTGACCTGGACGGCCGCGGGATGCAGTATTTT	CASSDLDGRGMQYF
.	TRBJ2-7	TRBV6-1	.	TGTGCCAGCAGTGAAATAGGGGGGGCCTACGAGCAGTACTTC	CASSEIGGAYEQYF
once	TRBJ2-7	TRBV7-9	TRBD1	TGTGCCAGCAGCTTGAGATTGGGGACAGGCTCCGACGAGCAGTACTTC	CASSLRLGTGSDEQYF
.	TRBJ2-7	TRBV2	.	TGTGCCAGCAGACGGCTTGGAAACGGGCACGAGCAGTACTTC	CASRRLGNGHEQYF
.	TRBJ1-1	TRBV6-1	.	TGTGCCAGCAGAGCTCGACAGGACACTGAAGCTTTCTTT	CASRARQDTEAFF
.	TRBJ2-5	TRBV9	TRBD1	TGTGCCAGCAGTACTAAATCGGGACAGGGCATGGAGACCCAGTACTTC	CASSTKSGQGMETQYF
.	TRBJ2-7	TRBV5-6	.	TGTGCCAGCAGCTTGGGTTACGAGCAGTACTTC	CASSLGYEQYF
.	TRBJ2-7	TRBV2	TRBD2	TGTGCCAGCAGTGGAGTCCGCCTAGCGGCCGAGCAGTACTTC	CASSGVRLAAEQYF
.	TRBJ2-2	TRBV19	.	TGTGCTAGTAGGTCTACCTCGACCGGGGAGCTGTTTTTT	CASRSTSTGELFF
.	TRBJ2-7	TRBV7-2	.	TGTGCCAGCAGCCCCGGGGTAGCGAATCCCCACGAGCAGTACTTC	CASSPGVANPHEQYF
.	TRBJ2-5	TRBV10-3	.	TGTGCCATCAGTGACGGCAGGGAAGAGACCCAGTACTTC	CAISDGREETQYF
.	TRBJ2-7	TRBV25-1	.	TGTGCCAGCAAAAAACAGGTTTCCGACGAGCAGTACTTC	CASKKQVSDEQYF
.	TRBJ1-2	TRBV7-9	.	TGTGCCAGCAGCTTAGAACAGGACTATGGCTACACCTTC	CASSLEQDYGYTF
once	TRBJ2-5	TRBV7-2	TRBD1	TGTGCCAGCAGCTCCGTCGACAGGGCGAGAGAGACCCAGTACTTC	CASSSVDRARETQYF
.	TRBJ1-2	TRBV6-6	.	TGTGCCAGCAGTTACTCCGAAGGTACCTATGGCTACACCTTC	CASSYSEGTYGYTF
.	TRBJ2-7	TRBV9	.	TGTGCCAGCAGCCCAAGACAGCCTACCTACGAGCAGTACTTC	CASSPRQPTYEQYF
.	TRBJ1-1	TRBV5-1	.	TGCGCCAGCAGCTCCGGGGAGGGAGTCACTGAAGCTTTCTTT	CASSSGEGVTEAFF
once	TRBJ1-2	TRBV7-8	TRBD1	TGTGCCAGCAGCGTAGGAACAGGGGGCGGCTATGGCTACACCTTC	CASSVGTGGGYGYTF
.	TRBJ2-7	TRBV28	TRBD2	TGTGCAAGTTGTGGTAGCGGGAGGCCCTACGAGCAGTACTTC	CASCGSGRPYEQYF
.	TRBJ2-1	TRBV5-6	.	TGTGCCAGCAGCTTTAGCCTAGCCTCCGGTGAGCAGTTCTTC	CASSFSLASGEQFF
.	TRBJ2-1	TRBV29-1	TRBD2	TGCAGCGTTGAAGGGAGACTAGCTTTCAGTGAGCAGTTCTTC	CSVEGRLAFSEQFF
.	TRBJ2-1	TRBV12-5	TRBD2	TGTGCTAGTGGTTTGGGGAGCGGGGATGAGCAGTTCTTC	CASGLGSGDEQFF
.	TRBJ2-5	TRBV7-6	.	TGTGCCAGCAGCCTTCGTCCCGGAGGGGAGACCCAGTACTTC	CASSLRPGGETQYF
.	TRBJ2-1	TRBV6-5	TRBD1	TGTGCCAGCAGTACCCGGGACAGGGGAGGTAATGAGCAGTTCTTC	CASSTRDRGGNEQFF
.	TRBJ2-5	TRBV7-2	TRBD2	TGTGCCAGCAGCTTACAAGCGGGAGGGGGCGAGACCCAGTACTTC	CASSLQAGGGETQYF
.	TRBJ2-5	TRBV6-5	.	TGTGCCAGCAGTTACTATGAGCGGCGGGAGACCCAGTACTTC	CASSYYERRETQYF
.	TRBJ2-7	TRBV29-1	.	TGCAGCGTTCAGGGGATTTACGAGCAGTACTTC	CSVQGIYEQYF